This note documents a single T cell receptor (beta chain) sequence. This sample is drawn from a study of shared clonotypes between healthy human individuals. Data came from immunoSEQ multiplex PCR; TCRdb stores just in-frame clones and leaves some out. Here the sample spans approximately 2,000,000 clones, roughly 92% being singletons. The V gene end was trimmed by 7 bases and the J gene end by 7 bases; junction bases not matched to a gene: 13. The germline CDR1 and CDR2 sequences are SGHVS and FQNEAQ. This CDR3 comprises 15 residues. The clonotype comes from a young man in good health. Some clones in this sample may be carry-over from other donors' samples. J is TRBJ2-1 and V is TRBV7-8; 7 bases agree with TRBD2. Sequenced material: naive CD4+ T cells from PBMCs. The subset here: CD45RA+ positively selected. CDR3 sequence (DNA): TGTGCCAGCAAACCCGGATCTAGCGGCTGGAATGAGCAGTTCTTC. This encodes CASKPGSSGWNEQFF.